This T cell receptor (beta chain) was recorded in a study of human T cells and chemical hapten exposure. Study in general: Upper inner arm skin measuring 2 cm by 2 cm received 2% DPC for sensitization. How much TCR each sample yielded varied, mostly because pooled library volumes differed slightly.

This CDR3 region has 13 residues. Trimming shortened V by 3 bases and J by 2 bases, and 7 bases separated the two germline ends. Germline assignment: CDR1 MDHEN and CDR2 SYDVKM. This clonotype was picked up many times. Time point described: pre-sensitization, week 0. Indicated treatment: therapeutic diphenylcyclopropenone sensitization with weekly scalp DPC. Every patch test was put on after a blood sample was taken. One entry per CDR3 protein, called by TCRdb with MiXCR from the RACE reads. The table lists about 380,000 distinct CDR3 sequences, more than 4.5% of them singletons. The rearrangement uses TRBV28 and TRBJ1-1; D not resolved. This sequence was found in a woman between 45 and 60 years old with alopecia areata. Some clones in this sample may be carry-over from other donors' samples. The source was whole blood, collected in connection with sensitization to the hapten diphenylcyclopropenone (DPC). CDR3 bases: TGTGCCAGCAGTTTTGTACGCAACACTGAAGCTTTCTTT. Protein product: CASSFVRNTEAFF.